This T cell receptor beta chain was recovered during a study of molecular identifiers for immune sequencing clone quantification. Study observations and caveats: In a background of over 750,000 naive cells, spiked Jurkat TCR RNA from one cell was reportedly detectable.

TCRdb re-called the PCR reads with MiXCR, one entry per CDR3 protein. The table has about 35,000 distinct CDR3 sequences, about 18% seen once. With respect to this clonotype: The target antigen is unknown.

The clonotype originates from a human donor in good health. Some libraries in this study had Jurkat cell RNA spiked in. Sequencing input: naive CD8+ T cells from blood, with Jurkat cell RNA spiked in. Subset denoted: FACS-sorted CD8+CD4-CCR7+CD45RA+ naive T cells.

CDR3 nucleotides: TGTGCCAGCAGTGTGGGGGCCGGGGAGCTGTTTTTT. Protein: CASSVGAGELFF. J is TRBJ2-2 and V is TRBV28; either TRBD1 or TRBD2 may fit D (5 bases each). Per germline, CDR1 MDHEN and CDR2 SYDVKM. V lost 5 bases to trimming and J lost 6 bases, with 7 bases between them. The CDR3 totals 12 residues. The whole variable domain, filled in from reference TRBV28 and TRBJ2-2, reads DVKVTQSSRYLVKRTGEKVFLECVQDMDHENMFWYRQDPGLGLRLIYFSYDVKMKEKGDIPEGYSVSREKKERFSLILESASTNQTSMYLCASSVGAGELFFGEGSRLTVL.